These 2 T cell receptor beta chains originate from one sample sequenced in a study of blood T cell repertoires in COVID-19. The method was immunoSEQ multiplex PCR; TCRdb's version includes in-frame clones alone and lacks a portion of them. The sample records a few hundred thousand clones, roughly four fifths being singletons. The sequenced material came from PBMCs or T cells enriched from blood (not recorded which). The receptors originated from a woman between 50 and 59 years old who had recovered from COVID-19.

V is TRBV3-1 (or the pseudogene TRBV3-2) and J is TRBJ2-1, with TRBD2 identical over 8 bases. This CDR3 has 15 amino acids. V trimming: 1 base; J trimming: 7 bases; junction bases outside the gene matches: 6. CDR1 is LGHDT, CDR2 YNNKEL, per germline (reference sequence). The CDR3 DNA reads TGTGCCAGCAGCCAAGGAGCGGGGGCAGGGAATGAGCAGTTCTTC. Protein sequence: CASSQGAGAGNEQFF.

The chain combines TRBV7-9 with TRBJ1-5; D unclear. CDR3 length: 13 amino acids. Germline-derived CDR1 and CDR2 are SEHNR and FQNEAQ (reference sequence). Trimming stripped 11 bases from V and 3 bases from J, with 14 bases between. CDR3 nucleotide sequence: TGTGCCTCCTCGGCGGGGAACAATCAGCCCCAGCATTTT. Translation gives CASSAGNNQPQHF.